This TCR beta chain derives from a study of Ad26.COV2.S vaccination and SARS-CoV-2 variants. The table came from immunoSEQ multiplex PCR; TCRdb's copy has only in-frame clones and leaves some out. The sample holds about 260,000 clones, around nine tenths seen once. The treatment is: 15 to 20 received Ad26.COV2.S at low or high dose, single or two shots; roughly 5 received placebo; per-sample allocation not given. The samples were gathered on day 63 after the first injection of vaccine or placebo. Trimming took off 3 bases at V and 3 bases at J, with 9 bases between the two ends. The CDR3 is 13 amino acids. The germline CDR1 and CDR2 sequences are LGHNA and YSLEER.

Sequencing used peripheral blood, obtained in a trial of Ad26.COV2.S vaccine versus placebo. This clonotype was sampled from a person aged 18-65 years who received the Ad26.COV2.S COVID-19 vaccine or a placebo. The chain employs TRBV4-3 and TRBJ2-7; D is tentatively TRBD1 or TRBD2 (5 bases each). The CDR3 DNA is TGCGCCAGCAGCCAGGGGGTCCACTACGAGCAGTACTTC. This gives the protein CASSQGVHYEQYF.